These T cell receptor beta chains were read from a single sample in a study of cytomegalovirus exposure and HLA in healthy donors. Data came from immunoSEQ multiplex PCR; TCRdb stores just in-frame clones and leaves some out. The top ten hold 3.9% of the sample, which has some 90,000 clones, approximately 90% seen once. The specimen was PBMCs. Source of these receptors: a woman in her thirties in good health and CMV-seronegative. The CDR3 runs from the conserved cysteine through the conserved F or W. The D gene is left open where the match is weak. Where a row states a size, it is once, few, many or the class of an expanded clone; other rows omit it.

D,V,size,J,CDR3,DNA
.,TRBV6-6,once,TRBJ1-5,CASSYAEQYNQPQHF,TGTGCCAGCAGTTACGCGGAGCAGTACAATCAGCCCCAGCATTTT
.,TRBV6-6,few,TRBJ1-1,CASSLLGGAEAFF,TGTGCCAGCAGCCTCCTTGGGGGGGCTGAAGCTTTCTTT
.,TRBV7-8,.,TRBJ1-4,CASSLKRDTRSEKLFF,TGTGCCAGCAGCTTAAAACGGGACACTCGCTCCGAAAAACTGTTTTTT
TRBD1,TRBV29-1,.,TRBJ1-2,CSVGGQGQGGYTF,TGCAGCGTTGGAGGACAGGGGCAGGGTGGCTACACCTTC
TRBD1,TRBV29-1,.,TRBJ2-7,CSVGEGTGAYEQYF,TGCAGCGTTGGAGAGGGGACAGGGGCCTACGAGCAGTACTTC
TRBD1,TRBV7-2,few,TRBJ1-5,CASSRGQKNQPQHF,TGTGCCAGCAGCCGGGGACAGAAGAATCAGCCCCAGCATTTT
TRBD1,TRBV7-9,.,TRBJ1-5,CASSLGQGYQPQHF,TGTGCCAGCAGCCTAGGACAGGGTTACCAGCCCCAGCATTTT
.,TRBV6-1,.,TRBJ2-1,CASSQQVEEFF,TGTGCCAGCAGCCAACAGGTCGAGGAGTTCTTC
TRBD2,TRBV2,.,TRBJ2-1,CASSLTSGEWQFF,TGTGCCAGCAGTCTTACTAGCGGGGAGTGGCAGTTCTTC
.,TRBV6-1,.,TRBJ1-5,CASSVRTENSNQPQHF,TGTGCCAGCAGTGTACGGACAGAAAATAGCAATCAGCCCCAGCATTTT
.,TRBV19,.,TRBJ2-1,CASTGAGSSYNEQFF,TGTGCCAGTACCGGGGCGGGGAGCTCCTACAATGAGCAGTTCTTC
TRBD2,TRBV13,.,TRBJ2-5,CASSLKGRAGETQYF,TGTGCCAGCAGCTTAAAGGGGAGGGCGGGAGAGACCCAGTACTTC
.,TRBV2,.,TRBJ1-5,CASSRLRDFTGPQHF,TGTGCCAGCAGTCGCTTACGGGATTTTACGGGGCCCCAGCATTTT
TRBD2,TRBV27,.,TRBJ2-3,CASSLIGLAGGMNTQYF,TGTGCCAGCAGTTTAATCGGACTAGCGGGAGGAATGAATACGCAGTATTTT
.,TRBV28,.,TRBJ2-7,CASSLTPSSYEQYF,TGTGCCAGCAGTTTGACACCGAGCTCCTACGAGCAGTACTTC
.,TRBV7-3,.,TRBJ2-2,CASSWAGPGNGELFF,TGTGCCAGCAGCTGGGCAGGGCCCGGCAATGGGGAGCTGTTTTTT
TRBD1,TRBV19,.,TRBJ2-5,CASSFRQGGETQYF,TGTGCCAGTAGTTTCCGACAGGGGGGGGAGACCCAGTACTTC
.,TRBV9,.,TRBJ2-2,CASSIQEGLNTGELFF,TGTGCCAGCAGCATCCAGGAGGGATTGAACACCGGGGAGCTGTTTTTT
TRBD1,TRBV14,.,TRBJ1-2,CASSQGRDRGNYGYTF,TGTGCCAGCAGCCAGGGACGGGACAGGGGTAACTATGGCTACACCTTC
.,TRBV6-5,.,TRBJ2-7,CASSYASSYEQYF,TGTGCCAGCAGTTATGCTAGCTCCTACGAGCAGTACTTC
.,TRBV7-2,.,TRBJ2-2,CASSLETGLTGELFF,TGTGCCAGCAGCTTAGAAACAGGTCTAACCGGGGAGCTGTTTTTT
.,TRBV18,.,TRBJ2-2,CASSPLRGNTGELFF,TGTGCCAGCTCACCCCTCAGGGGTAACACCGGGGAGCTGTTTTTT
.,TRBV9,.,TRBJ2-7,CASSVDGRDSYEQYF,TGTGCCAGCAGCGTAGACGGCAGGGACTCCTACGAGCAGTACTTC
TRBD2,TRBV2,once,TRBJ2-5,CASSEVTSGQETQYF,TGTGCCAGCAGTGAGGTCACTAGCGGCCAAGAGACCCAGTACTTC
TRBD2,TRBV7-2,.,TRBJ2-7,CASSESGGRAHEQYF,TGTGCCAGCAGCGAGAGCGGGGGGCGGGCCCACGAGCAGTACTTC
TRBD1,TRBV7-9,.,TRBJ1-1,CASLGQGINTEAFF,TGTGCCAGCCTGGGACAGGGGATAAACACTGAAGCTTTCTTT
.,TRBV27,.,TRBJ2-7,CASSLGLKYEQYF,TGTGCCAGCAGTTTAGGACTAAAATACGAGCAGTACTTC
.,TRBV5-1,once,TRBJ2-7,CASSATGLNEQYF,TGCGCCAGCAGCGCGACAGGCTTGAACGAGCAGTACTTC
.,TRBV5-1,.,TRBJ1-1,CASSWSLPDTEAFF,TGCGCCAGCAGCTGGAGTCTCCCGGACACTGAAGCTTTCTTT
TRBD1,TRBV29-1,.,TRBJ2-7,CSAGTGGNEQYF,TGCAGCGCCGGGACAGGGGGGAACGAGCAGTACTTC
.,TRBV6-5,once,TRBJ1-1,CASSYRGGREAFF,TGTGCCAGCAGTTACAGGGGCGGACGTGAAGCTTTCTTT
.,TRBV18,once,TRBJ1-2,CASSPSRAPGYTF,TGTGCCAGCTCACCATCCAGGGCTCCCGGCTACACCTTC
.,TRBV9,.,TRBJ1-5,CASSDQHRAGGNQPQHF,TGTGCCAGCAGCGACCAACACCGGGCCGGGGGCAATCAGCCCCAGCATTTT
.,TRBV5-6,.,TRBJ2-7,CASSLSPVYEQYF,TGTGCCAGCAGCTTATCCCCGGTGTACGAGCAGTACTTC
TRBD1,TRBV4-3,.,TRBJ2-1,CASSHPGTGGNNEQFF,TGCGCCAGCAGCCATCCCGGGACAGGGGGGAACAATGAGCAGTTCTTC
TRBD1,TRBV7-9,.,TRBJ1-1,CASSPGTGVMNTEAFF,TGTGCCAGCAGCCCCGGGACAGGTGTTATGAACACTGAAGCTTTCTTT
.,TRBV18,.,TRBJ1-1,CASSLQGGNTEAFF,TGTGCCAGCTCACTACAAGGAGGGAACACTGAAGCTTTCTTT
TRBD2,TRBV15,.,TRBJ2-5,CATSSGRSRETQYF,TGTGCCACCAGCAGCGGGAGGTCGCGGGAGACCCAGTACTTC
.,TRBV27,.,TRBJ1-1,CASSLSALVNTEAFF,TGTGCCAGCAGTTTAAGCGCATTAGTGAACACTGAAGCTTTCTTT
.,TRBV11-2,once,TRBJ2-5,CASSLFLGETQYF,TGTGCCAGCAGCTTATTTCTGGGCGAGACCCAGTACTTC